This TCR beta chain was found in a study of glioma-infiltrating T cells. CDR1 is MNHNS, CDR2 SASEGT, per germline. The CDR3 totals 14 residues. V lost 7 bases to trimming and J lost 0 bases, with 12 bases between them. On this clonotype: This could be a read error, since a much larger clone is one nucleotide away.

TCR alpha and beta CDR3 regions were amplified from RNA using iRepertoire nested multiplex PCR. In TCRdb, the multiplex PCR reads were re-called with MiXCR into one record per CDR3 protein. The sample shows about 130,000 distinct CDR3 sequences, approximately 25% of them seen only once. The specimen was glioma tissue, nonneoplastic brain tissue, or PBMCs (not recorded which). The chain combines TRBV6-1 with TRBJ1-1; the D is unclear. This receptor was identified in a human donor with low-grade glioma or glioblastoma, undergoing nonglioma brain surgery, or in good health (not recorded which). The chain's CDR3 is CASTSPSMNTEAFF. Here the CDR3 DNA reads TGTGCCAGCACAAGCCCCAGCATGAACACTGAAGCTTTCTTT.